The 17 T cell receptor beta chains listed next were all sequenced from one sample in a study of technical replicates of blood from four donors. The method was immunoSEQ multiplex PCR; TCRdb's version includes in-frame clones alone and lacks a portion of them. The profile shows tens of thousands of clones, 92% of them singletons. Material: T cells isolated from PBMCs. All receptors derive from a human donor in good health.

The chain joins TRBV6-1 to TRBJ2-7, with 16 bases lining up with TRBD2. This CDR3 contains 18 residues. Germline CDR1 MNHNS, CDR2 SASEGT. The V gene end was trimmed by 4 bases and the J gene end by 5 bases; junction bases not matched to a gene: 11. CDR3 DNA sequence: TGTGCCAGCAGTGGACCGGGACTAGCGGGAGGGCCTCTGCACGAGCAGTACTTC. Protein: CASSGPGLAGGPLHEQYF.

The chain employs TRBV29-1 and TRBJ2-5; no definite D call. This CDR3 comprises 10 residues. Between the trimmed V and J ends, which lost 4 bases and 5 bases, there was a span of 5 bases. Germline CDR1 is SQVTM and CDR2 is ANQGSEA. The CDR3 sequence is CSVVEETQYF. The CDR3 region has the DNA TGCAGCGTTGTTGAGGAGACCCAGTACTTC.

The rearrangement links TRBV4-1 to TRBJ2-1; tentatively, D is TRBD2 (5 bases). Per the germline V gene, CDR1 is MGHRA and CDR2 is YSYEKL. CDR3 length equals 15 residues. Trimming cost V 7 bases and J 7 bases, with 20 bases left between them. The CDR3 is CASTNRPGNLNEQFF. The CDR3 nucleotides are TGCGCCAGCACCAACAGACCGGGAAACCTAAATGAGCAGTTCTTC.

V and J are TRBV6-5 and TRBJ1-2, with 8 bases fitting TRBD1. V shed 6 bases and J 5 bases; nucleotides not matched to a gene: 8. Germline CDR1 reads MNHEY; CDR2 reads SVGAGI. The CDR3 totals 14 residues. CDR3: CASSRGTGGYGYTF. CDR3 sequence (DNA): TGTGCCAGCAGCCGCGGGACAGGCGGGTATGGCTACACCTTC.

This chain connects TRBV5-3 to TRBJ1-3; no clear D. TRBV5-3 is an ORF for which the function is uncertain. This CDR3 has 17 residues. The germline V and J ends were trimmed by 3 bases and 0 bases, with 16 bases remaining between them. The CDR3 here is CARSCPGGGPSGNTIYF. For the CDR3, the DNA is TGTGCCAGAAGCTGCCCAGGCGGAGGTCCCTCTGGAAACACCATATATTTT.

The gene calls are TRBV28 and TRBJ2-6; possible D gene TRBD1, 6 bases. This CDR3 has 16 amino acids. Germline loops: CDR1 MDHEN, CDR2 SYDVKM. Trimming pared 5 bases from V and 1 base from J, leaving 12 bases between. CDR3 nucleotide sequence: TGTGCCAGCAGTCCGGGACACCCTTCTGGGGCCAACGTCCTGACTTTC. This sequence encodes CASSPGHPSGANVLTF.

This clone was seen a handful of times. The genes are TRBV7-9 and TRBJ1-5; TRBD1 aligns across 7 bases. Germline assignment: CDR1 SEHNR and CDR2 FQNEAQ (reference sequence). The CDR3 loop spans 14 amino acids. V shed 6 bases and J 9 bases; nucleotides not matched to a gene: 11. CDR3 nucleotide sequence: TGTGCCAGCAGAAACGGGACAGCCCCAGGGCCCCAGCATTTT. Translating it yields CASRNGTAPGPQHF. Full variable domain (remainder filled in from reference TRBV7-9 and TRBJ1-5): DTGVSQNPRHKITKRGQNVTFRCDPISEHNRLYWYRQTLGQGPEFLTYFQNEAQLEKSRLLSDRFSAERPKGSFSTLEIQRTEQGDSAMYLCASRNGTAPGPQHFGDGTRLSIL.

The rearrangement joins TRBV10-1 to TRBJ2-7; 7 bases fit TRBD2. The CDR3 contains 13 residues. Germline values: CDR1 WNHNN, CDR2 SYGVQD (reference sequence). Trimming at V came to 7 bases and at J to 3 bases, leaving 6 bases not matched to a gene. Here the CDR3 reads CASNEGGSYEQYF. CDR3 DNA sequence: TGCGCCAGCAACGAAGGCGGGAGCTACGAGCAGTACTTC.

The gene calls are TRBV4-1 and TRBJ1-1, with TRBD1 as a possible D gene (5 bases). Germline V gene data show CDR1 as MGHRA and CDR2 as YSYEKL. This CDR3 contains 16 residues. Trimming removed 1 base at V and 0 bases at J, with 12 bases between. CDR3 region: CASSQGRARMNTEAFF. The CDR3 bases are TGCGCCAGCAGCCAAGGCAGGGCACGGATGAACACTGAAGCTTTCTTT.

This clone appeared once. CDR3 amino acids: CASSSPGLFNSGANVLTF. CDR3 coding DNA: TGTGCCAGCAGCTCACCGGGACTCTTCAACTCTGGGGCCAACGTCCTGACTTTC. V gene TRBV7-6 combines with J gene TRBJ2-6, with TRBD2 as a possible D gene (6 bases). The V gene lost 4 bases and the J gene lost 0 bases, with 16 bases spanning the gap. This CDR3 region has 18 residues. The germline V gene encodes CDR1 SGHVS and CDR2 FNYEAQ. The full variable domain, with the rest looked up from reference TRBV7-6 and TRBJ2-6, is GAGVSQSPRYKVTKRGQDVALRCDPISGHVSLYWYRQALGQGPEFLTYFNYEAQQDKSGLPNDRFSAERPEGSISTLTIQRTEQRDSAMYRCASSSPGLFNSGANVLTFGAGSRLTVL.

This chain uses TRBV9 with TRBJ1-1; D call uncertain. The CDR3 runs to 13 residues. The germline V gene has CDR1 SGDLS and CDR2 YYNGEE. V lost 3 bases and J 5 bases, leaving 11 bases between the germline ends. The CDR3 DNA sequence: TGTGCCAGCAGCGCTTTCGGGAATACTGAAGCTTTCTTT. It is translated as CASSAFGNTEAFF.

The chain combines TRBV11-2 with TRBJ1-6; D is undetermined. CDR1 is SGHAT and CDR2 is FQNNGV in the germline V gene. This CDR3 has 14 residues. Deletions cut 8 bases from V and 9 bases from J, with 17 bases between. CDR3 region: CASQLAGAGSPLHF. CDR3 DNA sequence: TGTGCCAGCCAGCTTGCGGGTGCCGGTTCACCCCTCCACTTT.

The V and J genes are TRBV7-8 and TRBJ2-5, with a tentative D call TRBD1 (6 bases). Trimming shortened V by 3 bases and J by 3 bases, and 8 bases separated the two germline ends. CDR3 length: 13 amino acids. Germline values: CDR1 SGHVS, CDR2 FQNEAQ. The CDR3: CASSFTGKETQYF. The CDR3 coding sequence is TGTGCCAGCAGCTTTACAGGGAAAGAGACCCAGTACTTC.

The chain couples TRBV9 to TRBJ2-2; the D gene is possibly TRBD2 (6 bases). CDR3 length: 17 amino acids. The germline V gene has CDR1 SGDLS and CDR2 YYNGEE. V lost 3 bases and J lost 0, with 15 bases in between. The chain's CDR3 is CASSGYRDSANTGELFF. In DNA, the CDR3 is TGTGCCAGCAGCGGATACCGGGACTCGGCGAACACCGGGGAGCTGTTTTTT.

This chain uses TRBV4-1 with TRBJ2-7; 7 bases agree with TRBD2. Unmatched junction bases numbered 11, after V lost 5 bases and J lost 4 bases. The CDR3 loop spans 15 amino acids. Germline CDR1 is MGHRA and CDR2 is YSYEKL. CDR3 coding DNA: TGCGCCAGCAGCTTGGGGGGACTAAAATATTACGAGCAGTACTTC. Translation: CASSLGGLKYYEQYF.

The chain has TRBV5-1 and TRBJ2-2; 11 bases line up with TRBD1. CDR3 length equals 15 residues. V was pared by 4 bases and J by 7 bases, with 6 bases of the junction left unmatched. The germline V gene encodes CDR1 SGHRS and CDR2 YFSETQ. The CDR3 DNA is TGCGCCAGCAGCATCGGGACAGGGGGTAGCGGGGAGCTGTTTTTT. Amino acid sequence: CASSIGTGGSGELFF.

The V call is TRBV7-2, the J call TRBJ1-1, with D possibly matching TRBD1 (6 bases). Trimming cost V 6 bases and J 1 base, with 15 bases left between them. This CDR3 has 15 residues. CDR1 and CDR2 (germline): SGHTA, FQGNSA. This CDR3 is CASSHLSRGNTEAFF. For the CDR3, the DNA is TGTGCCAGCAGTCACCTCTCCAGGGGGAACACTGAAGCTTTCTTT.